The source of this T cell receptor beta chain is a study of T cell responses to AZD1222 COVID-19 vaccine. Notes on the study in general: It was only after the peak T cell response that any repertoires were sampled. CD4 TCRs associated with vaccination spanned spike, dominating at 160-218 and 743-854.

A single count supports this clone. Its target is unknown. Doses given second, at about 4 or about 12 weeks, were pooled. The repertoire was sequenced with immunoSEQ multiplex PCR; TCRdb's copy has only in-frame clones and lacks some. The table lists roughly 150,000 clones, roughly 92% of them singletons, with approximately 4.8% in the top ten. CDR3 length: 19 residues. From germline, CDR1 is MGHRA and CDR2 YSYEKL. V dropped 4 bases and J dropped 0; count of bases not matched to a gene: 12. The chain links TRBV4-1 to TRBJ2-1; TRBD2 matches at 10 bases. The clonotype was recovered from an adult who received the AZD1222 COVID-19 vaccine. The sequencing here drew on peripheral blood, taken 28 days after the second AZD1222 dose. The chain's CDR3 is CASSPSLAGVPSSYNEQFF. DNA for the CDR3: TGCGCCAGCAGCCCATCCCTAGCGGGAGTCCCGAGCTCCTACAATGAGCAGTTCTTC.